This T cell receptor (beta chain) was sequenced for a study of blood T cells in healthy people across ages. The overall study: Template switching captured about one barcoded beta molecule per two T cells.

Germline V gene sequence: CDR1 MNHNS, CDR2 SASEGT. The CDR3 runs 16 residues. The J segment lost 7 bases and the V segment lost 6 bases, leaving 15 bases of the junction unmatched. Ten or more counts support this clonotype. A sample-barcoded 5' primer and a J-beta primer mix were used in a second PCR of roughly 7 to 11 cycles. With 12 random nucleotides, a template-switch adaptor tagged each individual cDNA molecule. Each CDR3 protein is one row after TCRdb ran MiXCR on the 5' RACE reads. The table lists about 940,000 distinct CDR3 sequences, 45% to 50% of them singletons. Caucasian individuals from Russia who were healthy and aged about 6 to 90 acted as donors. Every participating donor contributed 8 to 10 milliliters of peripheral blood through a draw.

The receptor comes from a man aged 25 to 40 in good health. Sequencing was performed on blood. V and J are TRBV6-1 and TRBJ2-4, with TRBD1 matching over 7 bases. CDR3: CASRAGARDSGNIQYF. The CDR3 DNA is TGTGCCAGCAGGGCAGGTGCACGGGACAGTGGGAACATTCAGTACTTC.